The 19 T cell receptor beta chains below come from one sample, sequenced in a study of OX40 agonist ivuxolimab in advanced cancers. The repertoire was sequenced with immunoSEQ multiplex PCR; TCRdb's copy has only in-frame clones and lacks some. Of roughly 110,000 clones listed, more than 85% are singletons. The starting material was CD4+ or CD8+ T cells sorted from blood, obtained in a trial of the OX40 agonist ivuxolimab. The source is an adult with an advanced solid tumor such as melanoma, head and neck, liver or kidney cancer.

A single count supports this clone. V is TRBV4-3 and J is TRBJ1-2; D call uncertain. Germline V lookup: CDR1 LGHNA, CDR2 YSLEER. Trimming stripped 1 base from V and 1 base from J, with 7 bases between. The CDR3 has 14 amino acids. The CDR3 spells CASSQGGYNYGYTF. DNA for the CDR3: TGCGCCAGCAGCCAAGGCGGCTATAACTATGGCTACACCTTC.

This chain joins TRBV11-2 and TRBJ2-3; 8 bases agree with TRBD2. The CDR3 loop spans 15 amino acids. The ends lost 6 bases at V and 1 base at J; junction bases unmatched: 6. Germline CDR1 and CDR2: SGHAT and FQNNGV. CDR3 region: CASSLAGPRTDTQYF. CDR3 nucleotides: TGTGCCAGCAGTCTAGCGGGTCCACGCACAGATACGCAGTATTTT.

This chain connects TRBV19 to TRBJ1-3; D gene unclear. Trimming cost V 5 bases and J 0 bases, with 8 bases left between them. The germline V gene has CDR1 LNHDA and CDR2 SQIVND (reference sequence). This CDR3 comprises 14 residues. Here the CDR3 reads CASSEFNSGNTIYF. CDR3 nucleotides: TGTGCCAGTAGTGAGTTCAACTCTGGAAACACCATATATTTT. Using reference TRBV19 and TRBJ1-3 for the parts outside the CDR3, the full variable domain is DGGITQSPKYLFRKEGQNVTLSCEQNLNHDAMYWYRQDPGQGLRLIYYSQIVNDFQKGDIAEGYSVSREKKESFPLTVTSAQKNPTAFYLCASSEFNSGNTIYFGEGSWLTVV.

CDR3 sequence reads: CASSVEGLRETEAFF. The CDR3 nucleotides read TGTGCCAGCAGCGTAGAAGGCCTCAGGGAGACTGAAGCTTTCTTT. The V call is TRBV9, the J call TRBJ1-1; D might be TRBD1 (5 bases). Looked up from germline, CDR1 is SGDLS and CDR2 is YYNGEE. The CDR3 contains 15 residues. V lost 0 bases, J lost 5 bases, and 14 bases lay in between.

The chain carries TRBV27 and TRBJ2-2; D is perhaps TRBD2 (5 bases). The germline CDR1 and CDR2 sequences are MNHEY and SMNVEV (reference sequence). Trimming pared 9 bases from V and 4 bases from J, leaving 15 bases between. The CDR3 is 14 amino acids. DNA for the CDR3: TGTGCCAGTTCGCCAGGACTCCCCACCGGGGAGCTGTTTTTT. Protein sequence: CASSPGLPTGELFF.

V is TRBV9 and J is TRBJ1-1; a possible D gene is TRBD1 (5 bases). The CDR3 is made up of 13 amino acids. Germline-derived CDR1 and CDR2 are SGDLS and YYNGEE. With 4 bases removed from V and 3 bases from J, the gap between germline ends came to 10 bases. The CDR3: CASSPWDDTEAFF. The CDR3 region has the DNA TGTGCCAGCAGCCCATGGGACGACACTGAAGCTTTCTTT.

The chain recombines TRBV7-2 with TRBJ2-7, with 9 bases identical to TRBD2. CDR1 SGHTA and CDR2 FQGNSA come from the germline V gene. J lost 1 base, V lost 1 base, and 5 bases had no gene match. CDR3 length: 16 amino acids. This CDR3 reads CASSLVSGRRSYEQYF. DNA for the CDR3: TGTGCCAGCAGCTTAGTTAGCGGGAGAAGGTCCTACGAGCAGTACTTC.

The V and J genes are TRBV20-1 and TRBJ2-1, with D tentatively TRBD2 (5 bases). The CDR3 sequence is 11 residues long. V lost 5 bases and J 9 bases, leaving 11 bases between the germline ends. Per the germline V gene, CDR1 is DFQATT and CDR2 is SNEGSKA (reference sequence). The chain's CDR3 is CSAGEYVEQFF. Written as DNA, the CDR3 is TGCAGTGCTGGGGAGTATGTTGAGCAGTTCTTC.

The chain joins TRBV28 to TRBJ2-5, with 11 positions matching TRBD2. V shed 5 bases, J shed 3 bases, and the junction held 8 bases outside the gene matches. Germline CDR1 MDHEN, CDR2 SYDVKM. This CDR3 is 16 amino acids long. CDR3 sequence reads: CASSNFPGLAEETQYF. CDR3 nucleotides: TGTGCCAGCAGTAACTTCCCGGGACTAGCGGAAGAGACCCAGTACTTC. Based on the CDR3 plus reference TRBV28 and TRBJ2-5, the full variable domain is DVKVTQSSRYLVKRTGEKVFLECVQDMDHENMFWYRQDPGLGLRLIYFSYDVKMKEKGDIPEGYSVSREKKERFSLILESASTNQTSMYLCASSNFPGLAEETQYFGPGTRLLVL.

The chain combines TRBV5-1 with TRBJ1-1; D uncertain. Between the trimmed V and J ends, which lost 4 bases and 4 bases, there was a span of 14 bases. In germline, CDR1 is SGHRS, CDR2 YFSETQ. The CDR3 contains 14 residues. CDR3 bases: TGCGCCAGCAGCCAAACGACTGAGGCCACTGAAGCTTTCTTT. This sequence encodes CASSQTTEATEAFF.

The chain couples TRBV9 to TRBJ2-2; TRBD1 matches at 7 bases. The CDR3 is 17 amino acids. In germline, CDR1 is SGDLS, CDR2 YYNGEE. Losses at the gene ends were 3 bases for V and 4 bases for J; bases not matched to a gene: 12. The CDR3 bases are TGTGCCAGCAGCGCTTCCGACAGGGCTTTTGTCACCGGGGAGCTGTTTTTT. It translates to CASSASDRAFVTGELFF.

The genes are TRBV2 and TRBJ2-5; the D is unclear. The CDR3 is 11 amino acids. CDR1 is SNHLY and CDR2 is FYNNEI in the germline V gene. Trimming cost V 1 base and J 9 bases, with 6 bases left between them. In nucleotides, the CDR3 is TGTGCCAGCAGTGAAGACAAGCCCCAGTACTTC. It translates to CASSEDKPQYF.

V gene TRBV6-1 combines with J gene TRBJ2-1, with TRBD2 matching over 7 bases. V lost 8 bases, J lost 9 bases, and 13 bases stayed unmatched. CDR1 and CDR2 from the germline V gene are MNHNS and SASEGT. The CDR3 runs 14 residues. The chain's CDR3 is CASFKGRESSEQFF. The CDR3 bases are TGTGCCAGCTTCAAGGGGCGGGAGTCGAGTGAGCAGTTCTTC.

The chain couples TRBV5-1 to TRBJ2-7, with D perhaps TRBD1 or TRBD2 (5 bases each). The CDR3 runs 16 residues. Germline V lookup: CDR1 SGHRS, CDR2 YFSETQ. The V and J ends lost 4 bases and 0 bases respectively, with 17 bases between them. The CDR3 region has the DNA TGCGCCAGCAGCCAAAGCATTGGGGGTGGCTCCTACGAGCAGTACTTC. Its protein is CASSQSIGGGSYEQYF.

This clone appeared once. This rearrangement joins TRBV6-4 to TRBJ1-1, with TRBD1 matching over 8 bases. Losses at the gene ends were 5 bases for V and 1 base for J; bases not matched to a gene: 3. The CDR3 is made up of 14 amino acids. In germline, CDR1 is MRHNA, CDR2 SNTAGT. The CDR3 loop is CASSRGQGNTEAFF. The CDR3, as DNA: TGTGCCAGCAGTCGCGGACAGGGGAACACTGAAGCTTTCTTT.

This clone was seen more than once but under ten times. The V and J genes are TRBV7-6 and TRBJ1-5; no firm D call. This CDR3 has 12 residues. Germline assignment: CDR1 SGHVS and CDR2 FNYEAQ. V lost 2 bases to trimming and J lost 7 bases, with 6 bases between them. CDR3 nucleotides: TGTGCCAGCAGCTTACCAGGACAGCCCCAGCATTTT. Its protein is CASSLPGQPQHF.

V is TRBV11-2 and J is TRBJ2-5; 8 bases map to TRBD2. This CDR3 has 14 residues. Germline V gene sequence: CDR1 SGHAT, CDR2 FQNNGV. V shed 5 bases and J 5 bases; nucleotides not matched to a gene: 7. CDR3 protein: CASSRLAGIETQYF. In DNA form, the CDR3 reads TGTGCCAGCAGCCGATTAGCGGGAATTGAGACCCAGTACTTC.

The chain joins TRBV10-3 to TRBJ1-5; no firm D call. The V end lost 0 bases, the J end lost 5 bases, and 11 bases lay between the germline ends. The CDR3 loop spans 15 amino acids. Germline loops: CDR1 ENHRY, CDR2 SYGVKD. In DNA, the CDR3 is TGTGCCATCAGTGAGTCGGGAGGGAAGGATCAGCCCCAGCATTTT. Its protein is CAISESGGKDQPQHF.

The chain combines TRBV7-9 with TRBJ2-1, with TRBD1 matching over 7 bases. CDR1 and CDR2 from the germline V gene are SEHNR and FQNEAQ (reference sequence). V shed 6 bases and J 7 bases; nucleotides not matched to a gene: 6. The CDR3 length is 13 residues. The CDR3 sequence: CASRVTGVNEQFF. DNA of the CDR3: TGTGCCAGCAGAGTTACAGGGGTTAATGAGCAGTTCTTC.